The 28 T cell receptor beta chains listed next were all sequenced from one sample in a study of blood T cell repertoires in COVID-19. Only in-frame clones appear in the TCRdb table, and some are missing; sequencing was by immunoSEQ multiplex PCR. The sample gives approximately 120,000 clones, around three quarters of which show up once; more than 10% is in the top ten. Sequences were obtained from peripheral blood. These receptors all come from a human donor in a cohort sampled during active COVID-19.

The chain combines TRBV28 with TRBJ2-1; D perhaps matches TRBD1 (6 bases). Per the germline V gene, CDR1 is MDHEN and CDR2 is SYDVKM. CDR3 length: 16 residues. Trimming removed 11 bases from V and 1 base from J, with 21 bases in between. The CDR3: CAGAGATSNSYNEQFF. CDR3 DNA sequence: TGTGCCGGGGCAGGGGCGACGTCCAATTCCTACAATGAGCAGTTCTTC.

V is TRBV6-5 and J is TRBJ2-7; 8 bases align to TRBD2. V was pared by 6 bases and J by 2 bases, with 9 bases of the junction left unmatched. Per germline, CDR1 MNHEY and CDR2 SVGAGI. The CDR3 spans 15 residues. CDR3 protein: CASSPLRGATYEQYF. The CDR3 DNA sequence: TGTGCCAGCAGCCCACTGCGGGGGGCCACCTACGAGCAGTACTTC.

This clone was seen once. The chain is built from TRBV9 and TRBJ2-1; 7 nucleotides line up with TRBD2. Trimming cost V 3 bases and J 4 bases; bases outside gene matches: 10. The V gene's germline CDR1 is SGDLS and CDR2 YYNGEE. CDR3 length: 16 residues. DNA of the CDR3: TGTGCCAGCAGCGCCCGCGGGGACTACCTTTACAATGAGCAGTTCTTC. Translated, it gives CASSARGDYLYNEQFF.

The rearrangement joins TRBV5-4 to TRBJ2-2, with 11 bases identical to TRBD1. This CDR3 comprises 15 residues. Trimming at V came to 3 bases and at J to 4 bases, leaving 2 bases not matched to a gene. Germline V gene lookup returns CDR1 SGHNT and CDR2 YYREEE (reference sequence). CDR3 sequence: CASSWGQGGTGELFF. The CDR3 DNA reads TGTGCCAGCAGCTGGGGACAGGGGGGCACCGGGGAGCTGTTTTTT.

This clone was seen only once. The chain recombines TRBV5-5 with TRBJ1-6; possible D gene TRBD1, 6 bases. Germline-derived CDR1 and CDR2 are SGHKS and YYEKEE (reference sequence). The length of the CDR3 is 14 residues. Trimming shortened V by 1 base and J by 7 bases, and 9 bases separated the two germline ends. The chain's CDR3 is CASSLTGMNSPLHF. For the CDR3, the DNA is TGTGCCAGCAGCTTGACAGGGATGAATTCACCCCTCCACTTT. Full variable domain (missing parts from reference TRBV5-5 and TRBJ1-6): DAGVTQSPTHLIKTRGQQVTLRCSPISGHKSVSWYQQVLGQGPQFIFQYYEKEERGRGNFPDRFSARQFPNYSSELNVNALLLGDSALYLCASSLTGMNSPLHFGNGTRLTVT.

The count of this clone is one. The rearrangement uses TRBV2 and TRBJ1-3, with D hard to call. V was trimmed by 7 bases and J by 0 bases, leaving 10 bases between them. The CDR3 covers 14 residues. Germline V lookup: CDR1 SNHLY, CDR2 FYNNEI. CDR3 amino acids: CASNLPGSGNTIYF. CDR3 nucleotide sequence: TGTGCCAGCAATCTTCCAGGCTCTGGAAACACCATATATTTT. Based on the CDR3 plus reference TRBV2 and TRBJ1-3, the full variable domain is EPEVTQTPSHQVTQMGQEVILRCVPISNHLYFYWYRQILGQKVEFLVSFYNNEISEKSEIFDDQFSVERPDGSNFTLKIRSTKLEDSAMYFCASNLPGSGNTIYFGEGSWLTVV.

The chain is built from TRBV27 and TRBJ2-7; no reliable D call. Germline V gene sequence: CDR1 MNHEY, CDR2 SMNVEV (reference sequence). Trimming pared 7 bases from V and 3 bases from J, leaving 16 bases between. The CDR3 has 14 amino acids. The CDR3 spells CASTTGPPLYEQYF. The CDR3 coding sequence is TGTGCCAGCACTACGGGTCCCCCCCTCTACGAGCAGTACTTC.

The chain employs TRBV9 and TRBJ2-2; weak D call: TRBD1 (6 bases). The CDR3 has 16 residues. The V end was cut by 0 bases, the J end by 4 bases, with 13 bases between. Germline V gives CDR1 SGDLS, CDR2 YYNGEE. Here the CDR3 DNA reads TGTGCCAGCAGCGTAGACCAGGGGTCTCCCACCGGGGAGCTGTTTTTT. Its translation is CASSVDQGSPTGELFF.

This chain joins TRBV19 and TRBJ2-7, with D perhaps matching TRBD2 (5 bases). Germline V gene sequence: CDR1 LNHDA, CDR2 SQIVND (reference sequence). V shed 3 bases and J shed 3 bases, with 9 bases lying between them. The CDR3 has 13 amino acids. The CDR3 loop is CASSIGLLYEQYF. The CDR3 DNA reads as TGTGCCAGTAGTATCGGACTTCTCTACGAGCAGTACTTC. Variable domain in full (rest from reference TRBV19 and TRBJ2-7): DGGITQSPKYLFRKEGQNVTLSCEQNLNHDAMYWYRQDPGQGLRLIYYSQIVNDFQKGDIAEGYSVSREKKESFPLTVTSAQKNPTAFYLCASSIGLLYEQYFGPGTRLTVT.

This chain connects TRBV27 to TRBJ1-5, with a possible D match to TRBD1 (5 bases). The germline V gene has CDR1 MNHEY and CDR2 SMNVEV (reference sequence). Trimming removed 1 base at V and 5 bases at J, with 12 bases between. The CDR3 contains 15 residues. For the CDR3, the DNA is TGTGCCAGCAGTTTATGGGGCTCTTCAGATCAGCCCCAGCATTTT. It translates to CASSLWGSSDQPQHF.

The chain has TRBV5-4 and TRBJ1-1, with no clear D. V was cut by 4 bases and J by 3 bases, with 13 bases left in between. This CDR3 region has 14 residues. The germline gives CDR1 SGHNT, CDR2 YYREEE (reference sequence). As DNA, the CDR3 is TGTGCCAGCAGCCTTGACGGGAGGGACACTGAAGCTTTCTTT. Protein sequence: CASSLDGRDTEAFF.

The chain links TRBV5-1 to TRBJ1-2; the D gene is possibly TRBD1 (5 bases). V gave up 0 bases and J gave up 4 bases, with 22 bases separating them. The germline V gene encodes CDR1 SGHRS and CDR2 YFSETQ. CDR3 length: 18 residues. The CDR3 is CASSLGAGSGPRGYGYTF. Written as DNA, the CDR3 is TGCGCCAGCAGCTTGGGGGCTGGGTCAGGTCCAAGGGGCTATGGCTACACCTTC.

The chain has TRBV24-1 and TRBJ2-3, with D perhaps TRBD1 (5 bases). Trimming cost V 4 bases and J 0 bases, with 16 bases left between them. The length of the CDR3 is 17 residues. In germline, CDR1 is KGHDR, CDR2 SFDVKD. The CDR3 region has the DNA TGTGCCACCAGTGACCTGGGGCAGAGACGGAGCACAGATACGCAGTATTTT. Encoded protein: CATSDLGQRRSTDTQYF.

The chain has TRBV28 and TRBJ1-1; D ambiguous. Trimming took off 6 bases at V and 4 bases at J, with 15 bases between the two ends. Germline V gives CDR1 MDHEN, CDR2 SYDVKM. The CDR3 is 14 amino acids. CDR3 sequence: CASSLDARGTEAFF. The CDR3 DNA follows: TGTGCCAGCAGCCTAGATGCCCGAGGCACTGAAGCTTTCTTT.

This CDR3 is CASSPRTSHEQFF. CDR3 nucleotides: TGTGCCAGCTCACCAAGGACTAGCCATGAGCAGTTCTTC. The rearrangement joins TRBV18 to TRBJ2-1; 8 nucleotides agree with TRBD2. CDR1 and CDR2 from the germline V gene are KGHSH and LQKENI. The V and J ends lost 2 bases and 8 bases, in that order; junction bases with no gene match: 2. CDR3 length: 13 residues.

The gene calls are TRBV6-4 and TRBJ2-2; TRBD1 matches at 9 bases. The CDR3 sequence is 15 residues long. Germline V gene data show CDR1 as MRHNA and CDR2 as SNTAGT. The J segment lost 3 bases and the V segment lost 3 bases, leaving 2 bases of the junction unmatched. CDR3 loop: CASSEGQGYTGELFF. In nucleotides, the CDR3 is TGTGCCAGCAGTGAGGGACAGGGATACACCGGGGAGCTGTTTTTT.

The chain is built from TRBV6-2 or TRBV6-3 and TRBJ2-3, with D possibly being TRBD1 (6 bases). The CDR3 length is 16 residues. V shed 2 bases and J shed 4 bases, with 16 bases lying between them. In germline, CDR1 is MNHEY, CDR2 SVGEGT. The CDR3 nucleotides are TGTGCCAGCAGTTACGGGTGGCCAGGGGTCGCAGATACGCAGTATTTT. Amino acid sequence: CASSYGWPGVADTQYF.

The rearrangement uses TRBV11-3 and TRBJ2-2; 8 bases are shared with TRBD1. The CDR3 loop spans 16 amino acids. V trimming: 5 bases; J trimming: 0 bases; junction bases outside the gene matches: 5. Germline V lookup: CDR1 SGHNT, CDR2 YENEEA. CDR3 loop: CASSTDRGPNTGELFF. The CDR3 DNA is TGTGCCAGCAGCACAGACAGGGGACCGAACACCGGGGAGCTGTTTTTT.

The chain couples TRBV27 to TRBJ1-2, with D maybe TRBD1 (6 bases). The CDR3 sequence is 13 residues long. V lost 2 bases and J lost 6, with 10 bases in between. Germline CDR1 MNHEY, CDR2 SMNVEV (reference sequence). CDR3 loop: CASSLGGADGYTF. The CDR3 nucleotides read TGTGCCAGCAGTTTAGGGGGGGCCGATGGCTACACCTTC.

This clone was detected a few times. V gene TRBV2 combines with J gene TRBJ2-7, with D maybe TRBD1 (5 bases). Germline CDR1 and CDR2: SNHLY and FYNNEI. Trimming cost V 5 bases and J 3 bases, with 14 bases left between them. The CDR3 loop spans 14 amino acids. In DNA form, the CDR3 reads TGTGCCAGCAGTTTACGGACACGAGACTACGAGCAGTACTTC. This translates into CASSLRTRDYEQYF.

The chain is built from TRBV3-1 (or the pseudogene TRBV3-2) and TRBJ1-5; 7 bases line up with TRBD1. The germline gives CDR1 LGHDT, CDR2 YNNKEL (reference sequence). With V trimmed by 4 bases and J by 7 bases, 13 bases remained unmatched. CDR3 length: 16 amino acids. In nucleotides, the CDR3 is TGTGCCAGCAGCCCCCGACAGGGAACCTCCCCCCAGCCCCAGCATTTT. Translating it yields CASSPRQGTSPQPQHF.

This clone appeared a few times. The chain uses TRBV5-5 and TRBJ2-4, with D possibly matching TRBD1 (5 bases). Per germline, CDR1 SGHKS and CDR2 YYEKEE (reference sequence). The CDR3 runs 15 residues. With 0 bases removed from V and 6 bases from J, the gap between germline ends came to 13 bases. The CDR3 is CASSLAPGQGNIQYF. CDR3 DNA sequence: TGTGCCAGCAGCTTGGCCCCAGGGCAGGGAAACATTCAGTACTTC.

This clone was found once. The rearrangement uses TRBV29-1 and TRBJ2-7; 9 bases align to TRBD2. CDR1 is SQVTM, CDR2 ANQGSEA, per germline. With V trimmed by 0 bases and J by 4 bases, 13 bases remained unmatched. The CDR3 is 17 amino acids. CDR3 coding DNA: TGCAGCGTTGAAGACCGACCTAGCGGGGAGGCTATATACGAGCAGTACTTC. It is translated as CSVEDRPSGEAIYEQYF.

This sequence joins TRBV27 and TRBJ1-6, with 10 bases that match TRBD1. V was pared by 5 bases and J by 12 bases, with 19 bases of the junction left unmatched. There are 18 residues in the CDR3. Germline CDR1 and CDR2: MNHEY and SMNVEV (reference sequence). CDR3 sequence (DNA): TGTGCCAGCAGTATCGGACAGGGGGGCTCACTGGTTCGTGAACCCCTCCACTTT. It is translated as CASSIGQGGSLVREPLHF.

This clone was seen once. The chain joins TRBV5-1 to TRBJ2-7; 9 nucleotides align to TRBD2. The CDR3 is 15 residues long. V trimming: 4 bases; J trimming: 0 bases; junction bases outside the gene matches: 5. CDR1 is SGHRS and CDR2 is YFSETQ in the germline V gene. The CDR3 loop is CASSLAGSGSYEQYF. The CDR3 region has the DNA TGCGCCAGCAGCCTAGCGGGGTCCGGCTCCTACGAGCAGTACTTC.

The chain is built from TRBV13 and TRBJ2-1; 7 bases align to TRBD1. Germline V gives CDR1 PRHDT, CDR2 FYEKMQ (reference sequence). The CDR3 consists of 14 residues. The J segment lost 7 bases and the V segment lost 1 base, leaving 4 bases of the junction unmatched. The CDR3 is CASSLVTGVNEQFF. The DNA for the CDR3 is TGTGCCAGCAGCTTAGTTACAGGGGTGAATGAGCAGTTCTTC.

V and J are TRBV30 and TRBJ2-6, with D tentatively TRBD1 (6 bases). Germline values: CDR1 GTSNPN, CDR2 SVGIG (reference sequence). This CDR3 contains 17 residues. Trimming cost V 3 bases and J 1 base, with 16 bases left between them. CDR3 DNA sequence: TGTGCCTGGAGGAGGGGGATAACGGAGTCTGGGGCCAACGTCCTGACTTTC. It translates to CAWRRGITESGANVLTF.

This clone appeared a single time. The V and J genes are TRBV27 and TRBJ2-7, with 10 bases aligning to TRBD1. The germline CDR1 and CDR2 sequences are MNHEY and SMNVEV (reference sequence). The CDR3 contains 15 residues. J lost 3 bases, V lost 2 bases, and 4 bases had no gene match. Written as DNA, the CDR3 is TGTGCCAGCAGTTTAGAGACAGGGGGCTTCTACGAGCAGTACTTC. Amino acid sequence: CASSLETGGFYEQYF.